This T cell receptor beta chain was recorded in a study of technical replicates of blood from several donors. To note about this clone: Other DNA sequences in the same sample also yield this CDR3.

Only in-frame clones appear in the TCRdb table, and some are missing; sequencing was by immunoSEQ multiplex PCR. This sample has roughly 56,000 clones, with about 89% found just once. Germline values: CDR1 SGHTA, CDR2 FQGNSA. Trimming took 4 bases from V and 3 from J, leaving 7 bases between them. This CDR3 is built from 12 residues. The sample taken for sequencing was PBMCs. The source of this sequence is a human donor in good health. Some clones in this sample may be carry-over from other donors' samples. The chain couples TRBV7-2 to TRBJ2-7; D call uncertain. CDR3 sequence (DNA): TGTGCCAGCAGCTCGACGGGCTACGAGCAGTACTTC. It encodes CASSSTGYEQYF.